This is a list of T cell receptor beta chains from one sample in a study of T cells in localized non-small cell lung cancer. Using immunoSEQ multiplex PCR, the repertoire was profiled, and TCRdb retains in-frame clones only, with some absent. The sample has tens of thousands of clones; over 70% are singletons. The sequencing here drew on PBMCs, taken before any cancer treatment. These receptors were taken from a woman aged 35 to 69 with stage II lung adenocarcinoma. Both conserved end residues are part of each CDR3. The D gene is left open where the match is weak. Size tells how often a clone was seen (once, few, many) or the class of an expanded clone, and some rows leave it out.

clone size: once; J gene: TRBJ2-3; V gene: TRBV5-4; D gene: NA; CDR3 protein: CASSLTWVQGADTQYF; CDR3 DNA: TGTGCCAGCAGCTTGACATGGGTGCAGGGTGCAGATACGCAGTATTTT
clone size: NA; J gene: TRBJ1-1; V gene: TRBV6-1; D gene: NA; CDR3 protein: CASSEEGGGAEAFF; CDR3 DNA: TGTGCCAGCAGTGAAGAGGGTGGAGGGGCTGAAGCTTTCTTT
clone size: NA; J gene: TRBJ1-3; V gene: TRBV7-2; D gene: NA; CDR3 protein: CASSVQGTLSGNTIYF; CDR3 DNA: TGTGCCAGCAGCGTTCAGGGTACCCTCTCTGGAAACACCATATATTTT
clone size: NA; J gene: TRBJ1-2; V gene: TRBV28; D gene: NA; CDR3 protein: CASRPLTGRGYTF; CDR3 DNA: TGTGCCAGCAGGCCACTAACAGGGCGCGGCTACACCTTC
clone size: NA; J gene: TRBJ2-3; V gene: TRBV28; D gene: NA; CDR3 protein: CASTLGGDTDTQYF; CDR3 DNA: TGTGCCAGCACCCTGGGGGGCGACACAGATACGCAGTATTTT
clone size: NA; J gene: TRBJ1-2; V gene: TRBV4-2; D gene: NA; CDR3 protein: CASSQEGGGGGYTF; CDR3 DNA: TGTGCCAGCAGCCAAGAGGGGGGTGGAGGTGGCTACACCTTC
clone size: NA; J gene: TRBJ2-7; V gene: TRBV18; D gene: NA; CDR3 protein: CASSPQQREQYF; CDR3 DNA: TGTGCCAGCTCACCACAGCAGCGGGAGCAGTACTTC
clone size: once; J gene: TRBJ1-2; V gene: TRBV7-2; D gene: TRBD1; CDR3 protein: CASSVLSGQIYGYTF; CDR3 DNA: TGTGCCAGCAGCGTATTATCGGGACAGATTTATGGCTACACCTTC
clone size: few; J gene: TRBJ1-2; V gene: TRBV5-4; D gene: NA; CDR3 protein: CASSLAGQYGYTF; CDR3 DNA: TGTGCCAGCAGCTTGGCAGGACAATACGGCTACACCTTC
clone size: NA; J gene: TRBJ2-1; V gene: TRBV4-1; D gene: TRBD1; CDR3 protein: CASSQDGIQGYEQFF; CDR3 DNA: TGCGCCAGCAGCCAAGATGGCATACAGGGGTATGAGCAGTTCTTC
clone size: few; J gene: TRBJ2-2; V gene: TRBV11-3; D gene: NA; CDR3 protein: CASSTPGTGAGELFF; CDR3 DNA: TGTGCCAGCAGCACCCCCGGGACTGGAGCCGGGGAGCTGTTTTTT
clone size: NA; J gene: TRBJ1-1; V gene: TRBV19; D gene: NA; CDR3 protein: CASWPRGANTEAFF; CDR3 DNA: TGTGCCAGTTGGCCCCGGGGGGCGAACACTGAAGCTTTCTTT
clone size: NA; J gene: TRBJ1-1; V gene: TRBV4-3; D gene: NA; CDR3 protein: CASSQSRRGNTEAFF; CDR3 DNA: TGCGCCAGCAGCCAAAGCAGGCGAGGCAACACTGAAGCTTTCTTT
clone size: NA; J gene: TRBJ1-5; V gene: TRBV6-5; D gene: NA; CDR3 protein: CASREMYNQPQHF; CDR3 DNA: TGTGCCAGCAGGGAAATGTACAATCAGCCCCAGCATTTT
clone size: NA; J gene: TRBJ2-7; V gene: TRBV28; D gene: TRBD1; CDR3 protein: CASSPGGTGNYEQYF; CDR3 DNA: TGTGCCAGCAGTCCAGGCGGGACAGGGAACTACGAGCAGTACTTC
clone size: NA; J gene: TRBJ2-7; V gene: TRBV30; D gene: NA; CDR3 protein: CARSSGYEQYF; CDR3 DNA: TGTGCCCGGAGCAGTGGCTACGAGCAGTACTTC
clone size: once; J gene: TRBJ2-5; V gene: TRBV5-1; D gene: TRBD1; CDR3 protein: CASSLAPLTGGARQETQYF; CDR3 DNA: TGCGCCAGCAGCTTGGCGCCTTTAACAGGGGGCGCGAGGCAAGAGACCCAGTACTTC
clone size: NA; J gene: TRBJ2-4; V gene: TRBV19; D gene: NA; CDR3 protein: CASSISTGGRENIQYF; CDR3 DNA: TGTGCCAGTAGTATCTCGACAGGCGGAAGGGAAAACATTCAGTACTTC
clone size: NA; J gene: TRBJ2-5; V gene: TRBV10-3; D gene: NA; CDR3 protein: CAISESHQETQYF; CDR3 DNA: TGTGCCATCAGTGAGTCCCATCAAGAGACCCAGTACTTC
clone size: NA; J gene: TRBJ2-7; V gene: TRBV28; D gene: NA; CDR3 protein: CASKHGAGLTYEQYF; CDR3 DNA: TGTGCCAGCAAACACGGCGCCGGACTTACCTACGAGCAGTACTTC
clone size: NA; J gene: TRBJ2-1; V gene: TRBV5-1; D gene: NA; CDR3 protein: CASSQRVQAEQFF; CDR3 DNA: TGCGCCAGCAGTCAGAGAGTACAAGCTGAGCAGTTCTTC
clone size: few; J gene: TRBJ1-3; V gene: TRBV5-4; D gene: NA; CDR3 protein: CASSFQAGGNTIYF; CDR3 DNA: TGTGCCAGCAGCTTCCAGGCTGGGGGGAACACCATATATTTT
clone size: NA; J gene: TRBJ2-5; V gene: TRBV10-3; D gene: NA; CDR3 protein: CAISEEGETQYF; CDR3 DNA: TGTGCCATCAGTGAAGAAGGAGAGACCCAGTACTTC
clone size: NA; J gene: TRBJ1-1; V gene: TRBV27; D gene: NA; CDR3 protein: CASSSFIRTEAFF; CDR3 DNA: TGTGCCAGCAGTTCCTTTATTCGTACTGAAGCTTTCTTT
clone size: NA; J gene: TRBJ1-1; V gene: TRBV5-6; D gene: TRBD1; CDR3 protein: CASSLEGRGRGTEAFF; CDR3 DNA: TGTGCCAGCAGCTTAGAGGGCAGGGGGCGAGGGACTGAAGCTTTCTTT
clone size: NA; J gene: TRBJ2-2; V gene: TRBV19; D gene: NA; CDR3 protein: CASRKPTGELFF; CDR3 DNA: TGTGCCAGTAGGAAACCCACCGGGGAGCTGTTTTTT
clone size: NA; J gene: TRBJ1-3; V gene: TRBV28; D gene: NA; CDR3 protein: CASSFYFGNTIYF; CDR3 DNA: TGTGCCAGCAGTTTCTATTTTGGAAACACCATATATTTT
clone size: medium-sized; J gene: TRBJ1-1; V gene: TRBV4-1; D gene: NA; CDR3 protein: CASSQDQSRVTEAFF; CDR3 DNA: TGCGCCAGCAGCCAAGATCAATCCCGAGTCACTGAAGCTTTCTTT
clone size: NA; J gene: TRBJ1-1; V gene: TRBV7-8; D gene: NA; CDR3 protein: CASSLGAANTEAFF; CDR3 DNA: TGTGCCAGCAGCTTAGGGGCGGCGAACACTGAAGCTTTCTTT
clone size: NA; J gene: TRBJ2-6; V gene: TRBV11-2; D gene: NA; CDR3 protein: CASSCRLKQQSRANVLTF; CDR3 DNA: TGTGCCAGCAGCTGTCGGCTCAAGCAACAAAGTCGGGCCAACGTCCTGACTTTC
clone size: NA; J gene: TRBJ2-1; V gene: TRBV7-9; D gene: NA; CDR3 protein: CASSFSGHPKGIYNEQFF; CDR3 DNA: TGTGCCAGCAGCTTTTCAGGCCATCCCAAAGGAATTTACAATGAGCAGTTCTTC
clone size: NA; J gene: TRBJ1-1; V gene: TRBV21-1; D gene: NA; CDR3 protein: CASSKYRDGATEAFF; CDR3 DNA: TGTGCCAGCAGCAAGTACAGGGATGGGGCCACTGAAGCTTTCTTT
clone size: once; J gene: TRBJ2-3; V gene: TRBV6-4; D gene: TRBD2; CDR3 protein: CASSEGLAGGGTDTQYF; CDR3 DNA: TGTGCCAGCAGTGAAGGTCTAGCGGGGGGCGGCACAGATACGCAGTATTTT
clone size: NA; J gene: TRBJ2-2; V gene: TRBV28; D gene: NA; CDR3 protein: CASSSPQTGELFF; CDR3 DNA: TGTGCCAGCAGCTCCCCCCAAACCGGGGAGCTGTTTTTT
clone size: once; J gene: TRBJ1-2; V gene: TRBV27; D gene: TRBD1; CDR3 protein: CASSWGQQGSYTF; CDR3 DNA: TGTGCCAGCAGTTGGGGACAGCAGGGTAGCTACACCTTC
clone size: NA; J gene: TRBJ1-5; V gene: TRBV6-6; D gene: NA; CDR3 protein: CASRSPRVYDNQPQHF; CDR3 DNA: TGTGCCAGCAGATCACCCAGGGTATATGACAATCAGCCCCAGCATTTT
clone size: NA; J gene: TRBJ2-5; V gene: TRBV14; D gene: TRBD1; CDR3 protein: CASSLGQKALTGRVAETQYF; CDR3 DNA: TGTGCCAGCAGCTTGGGACAGAAGGCTTTGACTGGGCGTGTGGCAGAGACCCAGTACTTC
clone size: NA; J gene: TRBJ1-2; V gene: TRBV28; D gene: TRBD1; CDR3 protein: CATTGGDYGYTF; CDR3 DNA: TGTGCCACCACAGGGGGGGACTATGGCTACACCTTC
clone size: once; J gene: TRBJ2-5; V gene: TRBV2; D gene: TRBD2; CDR3 protein: CASSEPGRGETQYF; CDR3 DNA: TGTGCCAGCAGTGAACCGGGGAGGGGAGAGACCCAGTACTTC
clone size: NA; J gene: TRBJ2-7; V gene: TRBV7-9; D gene: NA; CDR3 protein: CASSFGRLTPSYEQYF; CDR3 DNA: TGTGCCAGCAGCTTCGGACGGCTGACACCTTCCTACGAGCAGTACTTC
clone size: NA; J gene: TRBJ1-1; V gene: TRBV18; D gene: NA; CDR3 protein: CANRDDSGTEAFF; CDR3 DNA: TGTGCCAACAGGGATGATTCGGGCACTGAAGCTTTCTTT
clone size: NA; J gene: TRBJ1-4; V gene: TRBV19; D gene: NA; CDR3 protein: CASLSGTDEKLFF; CDR3 DNA: TGTGCCAGTCTTTCGGGGACGGACGAAAAACTGTTTTTT
clone size: NA; J gene: TRBJ1-1; V gene: TRBV5-4; D gene: TRBD1; CDR3 protein: CASSSRDRNTEAFF; CDR3 DNA: TGTGCCAGCAGCTCCCGGGACAGGAACACTGAAGCTTTCTTT
clone size: once; J gene: TRBJ2-7; V gene: TRBV11-3; D gene: NA; CDR3 protein: CASSFTNRDSYEQYF; CDR3 DNA: TGTGCCAGCAGCTTTACGAACAGGGATTCCTACGAGCAGTACTTC
clone size: NA; J gene: TRBJ2-7; V gene: TRBV7-8; D gene: NA; CDR3 protein: CASSPLGSGEGYEQYF; CDR3 DNA: TGTGCCAGCAGCCCCCTTGGGTCAGGGGAAGGCTACGAGCAGTACTTC
clone size: NA; J gene: TRBJ1-1; V gene: TRBV7-3; D gene: TRBD1; CDR3 protein: CASSLGQGDTEAFF; CDR3 DNA: TGTGCCAGCAGCCTTGGACAGGGCGACACTGAAGCTTTCTTT
clone size: NA; J gene: TRBJ1-6; V gene: TRBV5-4; D gene: TRBD1; CDR3 protein: CASSRDRGNSPLHF; CDR3 DNA: TGTGCCAGCAGCAGGGACAGGGGGAATTCACCCCTCCACTTT
clone size: NA; J gene: TRBJ1-4; V gene: TRBV7-8; D gene: NA; CDR3 protein: CASSLGTGSEKLFF; CDR3 DNA: TGTGCCAGCAGCTTGGGGACGGGGAGCGAAAAACTGTTTTTT
clone size: few; J gene: TRBJ2-7; V gene: TRBV30; D gene: NA; CDR3 protein: CAWKVSSYEQYF; CDR3 DNA: TGTGCCTGGAAGGTTAGCTCCTACGAGCAGTACTTC
clone size: NA; J gene: TRBJ2-1; V gene: TRBV7-9; D gene: NA; CDR3 protein: CASSDISGNEQFF; CDR3 DNA: TGTGCCAGCAGCGATATCTCGGGTAATGAGCAGTTCTTC
clone size: NA; J gene: TRBJ2-7; V gene: TRBV5-5; D gene: TRBD2; CDR3 protein: CASSNEPGLDYEQYF; CDR3 DNA: TGTGCCAGCAGCAACGAACCGGGACTAGACTACGAGCAGTACTTC
clone size: NA; J gene: TRBJ2-3; V gene: TRBV7-8; D gene: TRBD1; CDR3 protein: CASSFEGAETDTQYF; CDR3 DNA: TGTGCCAGCAGCTTCGAGGGGGCCGAGACAGATACGCAGTATTTT
clone size: once; J gene: TRBJ1-5; V gene: TRBV4-1; D gene: NA; CDR3 protein: CASSRPGDSNQPQHF; CDR3 DNA: TGCGCCAGCAGCCGGCCGGGGGATAGCAATCAGCCCCAGCATTTT
clone size: NA; J gene: TRBJ1-5; V gene: TRBV7-9; D gene: NA; CDR3 protein: CASSFGSPRGNQPQHF; CDR3 DNA: TGTGCCAGCAGCTTCGGTTCCCCCAGGGGCAATCAGCCCCAGCATTTT